This T cell receptor (beta chain) was sequenced in a study of blood T cells in healthy people across ages. Combining a sample-barcoded 5' primer with a J-beta primer mix, a second PCR ran for roughly 7 to 12 cycles. TCRdb passed the 5' RACE reads through MiXCR, listing each CDR3 protein once. The data hold approximately 810,000 distinct CDR3 sequences, with about 30% observed a single time. With regard to this clonotype: Its antigen remains unidentified.

This CDR3 has 15 residues. The V end was cut by 0 bases, the J end by 2 bases, with 10 bases between. CDR1 and CDR2 (germline): MGHRA, YSYEKL. Individuals who donated were healthy Caucasians from Russia aged roughly 6 to 100. Extracted total RNA amounted to at least 5.5 micrograms for each sample. The study's findings and limits: The recorded TCR beta diversity per million T cells decreased in a roughly linear manner with age.

The sequenced material came from blood. The chain recombines TRBV4-1 with TRBJ1-1; no firm D call. The sequence came from a woman of 80 years or more in good health. CDR3 amino acids: CASSQERGRNTEAFF. The CDR3 DNA sequence: TGCGCCAGCAGCCAAGAGAGAGGAAGAAACACTGAAGCTTTCTTT.